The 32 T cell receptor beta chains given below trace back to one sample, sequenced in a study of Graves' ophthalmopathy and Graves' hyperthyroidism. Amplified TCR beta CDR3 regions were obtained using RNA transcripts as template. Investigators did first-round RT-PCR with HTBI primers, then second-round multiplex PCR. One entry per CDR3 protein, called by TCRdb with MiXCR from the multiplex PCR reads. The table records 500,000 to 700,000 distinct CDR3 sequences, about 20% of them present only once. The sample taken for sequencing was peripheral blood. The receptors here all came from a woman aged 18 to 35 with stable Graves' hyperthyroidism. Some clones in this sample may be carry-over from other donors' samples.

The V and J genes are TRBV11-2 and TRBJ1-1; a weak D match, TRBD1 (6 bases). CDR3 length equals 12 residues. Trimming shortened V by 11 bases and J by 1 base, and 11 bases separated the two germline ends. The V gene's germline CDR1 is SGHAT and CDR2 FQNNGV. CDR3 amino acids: CAGRGRNTEAFF. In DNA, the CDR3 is TGTGCCGGGCGGGGGCGGAACACTGAAGCTTTCTTT.

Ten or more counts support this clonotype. CDR3 amino acids: CSALAGRNQPQHF. The CDR3 DNA is TGCAGTGCTCTAGCGGGTCGCAATCAGCCCCAGCATTTT. The chain employs TRBV20-1 and TRBJ1-5; no definite D call. CDR3 length equals 13 residues. Deletions cut 5 bases from V and 2 bases from J, with 10 bases between. The germline V gene encodes CDR1 DFQATT and CDR2 SNEGSKA (reference sequence).

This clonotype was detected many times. CDR3 sequence: CASSVLAGGEETQYF. The CDR3 DNA reads as TGTGCCAGCAGCGTTCTAGCGGGGGGGGAAGAGACCCAGTACTTC. V is TRBV9 and J is TRBJ2-5; 12 bases match TRBD2. Germline values: CDR1 SGDLS, CDR2 YYNGEE. The trim removed 2 bases at V and 3 bases at J, leaving 2 bases unmatched. This CDR3 has 15 residues.

CDR3 bases: TGTGCCAGCTCAGGGGAGGCCGGGGAGCTGTTTTTT. It is translated as CASSGEAGELFF. J is TRBJ2-2 and V is TRBV2; D tentatively fits TRBD1 or TRBD2 (6 bases each). Germline loops: CDR1 SNHLY, CDR2 FYNNEI. This CDR3 is built from 12 residues. V gave up 8 bases and J gave up 6 bases, with 10 bases separating them.

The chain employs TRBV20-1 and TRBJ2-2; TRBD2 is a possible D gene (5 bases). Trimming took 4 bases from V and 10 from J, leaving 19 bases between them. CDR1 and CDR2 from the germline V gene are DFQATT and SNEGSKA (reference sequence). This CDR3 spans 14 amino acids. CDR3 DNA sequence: TGCAGTGCTAAGCGGCCCGGGATAGAGGTGGAGCTGTTTTTT. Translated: CSAKRPGIEVELFF.

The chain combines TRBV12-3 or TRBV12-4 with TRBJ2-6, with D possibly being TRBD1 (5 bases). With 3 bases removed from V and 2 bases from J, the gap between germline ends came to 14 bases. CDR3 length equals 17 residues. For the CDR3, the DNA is TGTGCCAGCAGTTTTGGGCAGGGTTCCACTGGGGCCAACGTCCTGACTTTC. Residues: CASSFGQGSTGANVLTF.

CDR3 coding DNA: TGTGCCAGCAACGGGCCGGGGACGAGAATGAACACTGAAGCTTTCTTT. This sequence encodes CASNGPGTRMNTEAFF. The V and J genes are TRBV28 and TRBJ1-1; perhaps TRBD1 as D (5 bases). This CDR3 spans 16 amino acids. CDR1 is MDHEN, CDR2 SYDVKM, per germline. Deletions cut 7 bases from V and 0 bases from J, with 18 bases between.

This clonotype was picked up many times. The DNA of the CDR3 is TGTGCCAGCATCCGGGACAGAAATCAGCCCCAGCATTTT. Its translation: CASIRDRNQPQHF. The chain links TRBV12-3 or TRBV12-4 to TRBJ1-5, with 7 positions matching TRBD1. This CDR3 is 13 amino acids long. V was clipped by 7 bases and J by 4 bases; unmatched bases: 4.

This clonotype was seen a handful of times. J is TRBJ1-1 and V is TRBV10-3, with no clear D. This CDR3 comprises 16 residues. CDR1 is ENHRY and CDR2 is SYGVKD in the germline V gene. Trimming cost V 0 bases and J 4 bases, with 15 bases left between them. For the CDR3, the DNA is TGTGCCATCAGTGAGTCGAGTCCCGGGCCCATCACTGAAGCTTTCTTT. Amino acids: CAISESSPGPITEAFF.

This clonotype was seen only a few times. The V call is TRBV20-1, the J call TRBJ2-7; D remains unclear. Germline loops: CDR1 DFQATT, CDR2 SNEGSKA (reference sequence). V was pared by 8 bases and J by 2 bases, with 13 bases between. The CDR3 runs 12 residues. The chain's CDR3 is CSLAGPAYEQYF. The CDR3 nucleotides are TGCAGTTTGGCAGGCCCCGCCTACGAGCAGTACTTC.

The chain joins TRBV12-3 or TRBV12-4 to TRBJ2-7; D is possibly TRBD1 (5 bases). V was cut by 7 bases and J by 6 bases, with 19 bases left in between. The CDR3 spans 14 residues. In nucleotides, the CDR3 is TGTGCCAGCACCCTTTCACTACCCACAGGCGAGCAGTACTTC. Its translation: CASTLSLPTGEQYF.

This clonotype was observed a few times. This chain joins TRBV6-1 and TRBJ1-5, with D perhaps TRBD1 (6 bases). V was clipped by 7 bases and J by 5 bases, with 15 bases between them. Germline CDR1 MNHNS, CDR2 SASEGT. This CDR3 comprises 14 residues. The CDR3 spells CASTLQGSYQPQHF. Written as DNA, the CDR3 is TGTGCCAGCACCTTACAGGGCAGCTATCAGCCCCAGCATTTT.

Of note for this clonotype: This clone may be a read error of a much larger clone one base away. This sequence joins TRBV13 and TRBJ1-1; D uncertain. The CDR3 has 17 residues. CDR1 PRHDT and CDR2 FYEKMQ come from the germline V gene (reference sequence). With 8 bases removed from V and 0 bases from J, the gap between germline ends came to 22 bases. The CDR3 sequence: CASGPPGGLFLNTEAFF. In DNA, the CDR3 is TGTGCCAGCGGCCCCCCCGGTGGGCTATTCCTGAACACTGAAGCTTTCTTT.

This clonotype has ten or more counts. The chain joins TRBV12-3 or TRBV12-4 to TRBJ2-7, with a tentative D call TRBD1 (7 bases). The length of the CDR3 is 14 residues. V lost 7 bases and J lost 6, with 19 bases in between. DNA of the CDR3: TGTGCCAGCACCCTGGGGCAGGGGGGATCCGAGCAGTACTTC. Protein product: CASTLGQGGSEQYF.

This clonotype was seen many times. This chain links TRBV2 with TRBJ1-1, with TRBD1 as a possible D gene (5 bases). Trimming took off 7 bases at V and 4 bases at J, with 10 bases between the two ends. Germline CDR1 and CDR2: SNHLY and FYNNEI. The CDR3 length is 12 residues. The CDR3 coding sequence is TGTGCCAGCATACCAGGGCGCACTGAAGCTTTCTTT. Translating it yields CASIPGRTEAFF.

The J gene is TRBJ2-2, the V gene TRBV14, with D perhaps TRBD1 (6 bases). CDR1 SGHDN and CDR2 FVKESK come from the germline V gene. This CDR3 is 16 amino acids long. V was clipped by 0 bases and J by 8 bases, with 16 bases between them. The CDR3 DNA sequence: TGTGCCAGCAGCCAAGAAATCAGGGGCGGACGAGGGGAGCTGTTTTTT. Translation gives CASSQEIRGGRGELFF.

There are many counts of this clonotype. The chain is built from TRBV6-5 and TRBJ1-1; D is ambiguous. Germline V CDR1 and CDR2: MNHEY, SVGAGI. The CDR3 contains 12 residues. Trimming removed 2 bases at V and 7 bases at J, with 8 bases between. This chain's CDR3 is CASSYSGYEAFF. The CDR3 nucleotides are TGTGCCAGCAGTTACAGTGGGTATGAAGCTTTCTTT.

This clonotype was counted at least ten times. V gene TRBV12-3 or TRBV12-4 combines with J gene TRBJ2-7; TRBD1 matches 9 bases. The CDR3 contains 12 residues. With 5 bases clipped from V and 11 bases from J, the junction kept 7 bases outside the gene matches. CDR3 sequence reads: CASSPNRGLKYF. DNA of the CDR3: TGTGCCAGCAGTCCCAACAGGGGGCTGAAGTACTTC.

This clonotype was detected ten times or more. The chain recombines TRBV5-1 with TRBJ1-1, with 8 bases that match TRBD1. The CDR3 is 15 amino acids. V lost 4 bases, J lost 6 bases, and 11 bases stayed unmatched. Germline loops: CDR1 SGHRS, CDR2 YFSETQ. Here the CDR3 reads CASSHPQGARAEAFF. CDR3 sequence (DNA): TGCGCCAGCAGCCACCCGCAGGGGGCGAGAGCTGAAGCTTTCTTT.

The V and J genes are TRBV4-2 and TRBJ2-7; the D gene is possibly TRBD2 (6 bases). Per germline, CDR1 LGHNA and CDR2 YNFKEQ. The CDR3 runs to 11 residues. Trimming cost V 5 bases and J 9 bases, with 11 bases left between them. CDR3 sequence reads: CASSAAGGQYF. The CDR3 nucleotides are TGTGCCAGCAGCGCAGCCGGGGGGCAGTACTTC.

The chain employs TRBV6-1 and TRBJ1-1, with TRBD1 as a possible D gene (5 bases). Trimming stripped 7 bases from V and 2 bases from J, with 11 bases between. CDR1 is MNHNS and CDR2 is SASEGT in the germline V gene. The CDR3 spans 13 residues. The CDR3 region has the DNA TGTGCCAGCACGTGGACAAAAAACACTGAAGCTTTCTTT. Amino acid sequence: CASTWTKNTEAFF.

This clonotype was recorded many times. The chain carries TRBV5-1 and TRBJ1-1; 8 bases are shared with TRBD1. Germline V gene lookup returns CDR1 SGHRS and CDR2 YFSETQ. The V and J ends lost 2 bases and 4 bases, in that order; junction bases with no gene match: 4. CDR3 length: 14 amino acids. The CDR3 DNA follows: TGCGCCAGCAGCTTTGACAGGGGAGGCACTGAAGCTTTCTTT. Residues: CASSFDRGGTEAFF.

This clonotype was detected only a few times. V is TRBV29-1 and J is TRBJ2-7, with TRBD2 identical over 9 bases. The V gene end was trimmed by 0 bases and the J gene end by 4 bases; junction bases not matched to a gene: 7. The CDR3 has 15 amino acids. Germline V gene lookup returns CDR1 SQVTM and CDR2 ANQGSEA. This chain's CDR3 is CSVEEYHLAGYEQYF. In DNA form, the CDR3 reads TGCAGCGTTGAAGAGTACCATCTAGCGGGGTACGAGCAGTACTTC.

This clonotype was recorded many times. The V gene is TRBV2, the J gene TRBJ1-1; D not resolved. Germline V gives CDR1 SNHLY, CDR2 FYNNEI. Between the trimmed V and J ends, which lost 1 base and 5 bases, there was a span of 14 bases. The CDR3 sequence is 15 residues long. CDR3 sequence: CASSEGEAYRTEAFF. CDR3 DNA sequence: TGTGCCAGCAGTGAAGGGGAGGCATATCGGACTGAAGCTTTCTTT.

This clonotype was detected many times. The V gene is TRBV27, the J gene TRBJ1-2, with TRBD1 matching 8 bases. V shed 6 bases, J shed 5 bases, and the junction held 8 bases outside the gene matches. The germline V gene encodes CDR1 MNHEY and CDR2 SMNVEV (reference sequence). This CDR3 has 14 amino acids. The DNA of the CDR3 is TGTGCCAGCAGGACGAGGACAGGGCTGTATGGCTACACCTTC. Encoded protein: CASRTRTGLYGYTF.

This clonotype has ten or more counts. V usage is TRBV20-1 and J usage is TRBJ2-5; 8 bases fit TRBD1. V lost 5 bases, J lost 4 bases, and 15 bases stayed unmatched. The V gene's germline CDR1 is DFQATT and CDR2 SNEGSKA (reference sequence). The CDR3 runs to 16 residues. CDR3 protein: CSAPPRTGTQLETQYF. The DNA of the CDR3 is TGCAGTGCTCCACCCCGGACAGGGACCCAATTAGAGACCCAGTACTTC.

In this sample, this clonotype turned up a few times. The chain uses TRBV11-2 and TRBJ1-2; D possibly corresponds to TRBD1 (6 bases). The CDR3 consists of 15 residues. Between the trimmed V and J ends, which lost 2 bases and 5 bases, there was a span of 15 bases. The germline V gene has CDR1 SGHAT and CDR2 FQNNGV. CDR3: CASSLIGQPAYGYTF. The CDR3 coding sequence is TGTGCCAGCAGCTTAATAGGACAGCCTGCTTATGGCTACACCTTC. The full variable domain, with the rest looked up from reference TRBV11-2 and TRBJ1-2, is EAGVAQSPRYKIIEKRQSVAFWCNPISGHATLYWYQQILGQGPKLLIQFQNNGVVDDSQLPKDRFSAERLKGVDSTLKIQPAKLEDSAVYLCASSLIGQPAYGYTFGSGTRLTVV.

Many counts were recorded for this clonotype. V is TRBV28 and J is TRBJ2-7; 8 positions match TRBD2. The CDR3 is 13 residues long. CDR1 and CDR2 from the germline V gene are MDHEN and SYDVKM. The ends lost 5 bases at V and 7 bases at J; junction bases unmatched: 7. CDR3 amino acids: CASSHGGGEEQYF. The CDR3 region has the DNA TGTGCCAGCAGTCACGGGGGGGGTGAAGAGCAGTACTTC.

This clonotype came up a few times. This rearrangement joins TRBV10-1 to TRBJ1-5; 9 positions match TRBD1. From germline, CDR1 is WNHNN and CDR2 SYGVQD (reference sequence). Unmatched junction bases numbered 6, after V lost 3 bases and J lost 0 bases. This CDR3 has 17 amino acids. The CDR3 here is CASSDMTGGNSNQPQHF. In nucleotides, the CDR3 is TGCGCCAGCAGTGATATGACAGGGGGGAATAGCAATCAGCCCCAGCATTTT.

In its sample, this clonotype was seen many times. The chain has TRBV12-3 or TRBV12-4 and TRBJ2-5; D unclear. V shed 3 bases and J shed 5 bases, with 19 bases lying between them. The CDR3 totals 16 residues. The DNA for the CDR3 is TGTGCCAGCAGTTTTTATGGGTCGGCTGATCGGGAGACCCAGTACTTC. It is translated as CASSFYGSADRETQYF.

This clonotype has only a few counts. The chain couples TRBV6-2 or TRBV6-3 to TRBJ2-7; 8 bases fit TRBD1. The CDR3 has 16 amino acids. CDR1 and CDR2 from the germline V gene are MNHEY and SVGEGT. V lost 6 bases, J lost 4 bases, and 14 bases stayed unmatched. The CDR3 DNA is TGTGCCAGCAGCTATGCGTCGGACAGGGCTTTTTACGAGCAGTACTTC. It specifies CASSYASDRAFYEQYF.

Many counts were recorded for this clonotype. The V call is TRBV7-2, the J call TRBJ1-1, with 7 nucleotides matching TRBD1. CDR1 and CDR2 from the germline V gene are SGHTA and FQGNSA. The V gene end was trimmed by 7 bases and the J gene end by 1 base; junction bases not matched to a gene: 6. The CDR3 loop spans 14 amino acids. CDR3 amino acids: CASTLGQSNTEAFF. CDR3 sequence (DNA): TGTGCCAGCACCCTGGGACAGTCGAACACTGAAGCTTTCTTT.